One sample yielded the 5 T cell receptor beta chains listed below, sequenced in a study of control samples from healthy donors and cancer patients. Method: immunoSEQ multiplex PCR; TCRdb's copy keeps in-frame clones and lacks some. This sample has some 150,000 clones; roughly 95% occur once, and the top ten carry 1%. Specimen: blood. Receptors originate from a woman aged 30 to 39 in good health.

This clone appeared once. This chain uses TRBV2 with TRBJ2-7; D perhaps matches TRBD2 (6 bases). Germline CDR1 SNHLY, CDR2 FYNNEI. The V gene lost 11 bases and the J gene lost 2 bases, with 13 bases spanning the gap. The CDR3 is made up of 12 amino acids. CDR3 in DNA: TGTGCCGGAGGGGCAACCACCTACGAGCAGTACTTC. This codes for CAGGATTYEQYF. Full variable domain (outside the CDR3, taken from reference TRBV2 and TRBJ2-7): EPEVTQTPSHQVTQMGQEVILRCVPISNHLYFYWYRQILGQKVEFLVSFYNNEISEKSEIFDDQFSVERPDGSNFTLKIRSTKLEDSAMYFCAGGATTYEQYFGPGTRLTVT.

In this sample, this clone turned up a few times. The CDR3 is CASSHLSLGEQYF. The CDR3 DNA reads TGTGCCAGCAGCCACCTTTCTTTGGGCGAGCAGTACTTC. This chain uses TRBV3-1 (or the pseudogene TRBV3-2) with TRBJ2-7, with D unresolved. Trimming pared 3 bases from V and 6 bases from J, leaving 12 bases between. Per the germline V gene, CDR1 is LGHDT and CDR2 is YNNKEL (reference sequence). The CDR3 runs to 13 residues.

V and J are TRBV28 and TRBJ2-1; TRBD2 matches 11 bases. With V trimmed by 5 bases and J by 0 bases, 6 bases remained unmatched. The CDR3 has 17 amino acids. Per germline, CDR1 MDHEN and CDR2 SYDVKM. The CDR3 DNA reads TGTGCCAGCAGTCGACTAGCGGGGTGGAGCTCCTACAATGAGCAGTTCTTC. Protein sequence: CASSRLAGWSSYNEQFF.

CDR3 region: CAISADPWGNQETQYF. The CDR3 DNA follows: TGTGCCATCTCGGCGGATCCGTGGGGAAACCAAGAGACCCAGTACTTC. The chain couples TRBV27 to TRBJ2-5; D is unclear. The CDR3 has 16 residues. Trimming took 10 bases from V and 0 from J, leaving 21 bases between them. Germline V gene sequence: CDR1 MNHEY, CDR2 SMNVEV (reference sequence).

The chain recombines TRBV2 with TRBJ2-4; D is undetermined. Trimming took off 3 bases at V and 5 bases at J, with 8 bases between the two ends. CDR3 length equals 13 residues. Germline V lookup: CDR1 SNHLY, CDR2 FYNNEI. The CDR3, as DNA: TGTGCCAGCAGTGACAGCGCGGAAAACATTCAGTACTTC. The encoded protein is CASSDSAENIQYF.